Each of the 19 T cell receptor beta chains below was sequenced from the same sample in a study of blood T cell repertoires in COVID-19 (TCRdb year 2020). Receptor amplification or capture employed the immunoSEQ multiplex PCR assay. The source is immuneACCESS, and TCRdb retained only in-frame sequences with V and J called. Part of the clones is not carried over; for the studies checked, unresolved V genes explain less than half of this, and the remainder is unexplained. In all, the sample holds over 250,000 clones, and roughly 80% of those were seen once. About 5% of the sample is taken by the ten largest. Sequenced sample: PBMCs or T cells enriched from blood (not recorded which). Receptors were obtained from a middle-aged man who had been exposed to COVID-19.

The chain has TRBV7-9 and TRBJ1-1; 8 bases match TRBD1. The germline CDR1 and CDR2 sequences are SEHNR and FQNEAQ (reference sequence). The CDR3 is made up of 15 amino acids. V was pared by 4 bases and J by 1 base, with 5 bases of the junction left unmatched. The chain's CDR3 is CASSSLQGGNTEAFF. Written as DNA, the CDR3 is TGTGCCAGCAGCTCGCTACAGGGGGGGAACACTGAAGCTTTCTTT.

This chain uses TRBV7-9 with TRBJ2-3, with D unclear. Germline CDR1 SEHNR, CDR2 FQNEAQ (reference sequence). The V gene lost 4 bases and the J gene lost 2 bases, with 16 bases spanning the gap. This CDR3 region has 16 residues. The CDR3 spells CASSSDRVLVTDTQYF. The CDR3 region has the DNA TGTGCCAGCAGCTCAGACCGGGTCTTAGTCACAGATACGCAGTATTTT.

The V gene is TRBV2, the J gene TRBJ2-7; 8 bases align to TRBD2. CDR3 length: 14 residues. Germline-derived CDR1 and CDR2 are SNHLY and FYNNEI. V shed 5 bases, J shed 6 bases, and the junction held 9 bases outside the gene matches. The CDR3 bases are TGTGCCAGCAGTTCCGATATAGGGACTAGCGAGCAGTACTTC. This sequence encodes CASSSDIGTSEQYF.

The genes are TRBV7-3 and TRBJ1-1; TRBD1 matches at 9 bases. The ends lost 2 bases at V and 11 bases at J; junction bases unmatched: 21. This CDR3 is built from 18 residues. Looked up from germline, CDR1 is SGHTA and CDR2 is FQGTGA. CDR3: CASSLAPPVGTGSSWAFF. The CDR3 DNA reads TGTGCCAGCAGCTTAGCCCCCCCAGTCGGGACAGGGTCGTCTTGGGCTTTCTTT.

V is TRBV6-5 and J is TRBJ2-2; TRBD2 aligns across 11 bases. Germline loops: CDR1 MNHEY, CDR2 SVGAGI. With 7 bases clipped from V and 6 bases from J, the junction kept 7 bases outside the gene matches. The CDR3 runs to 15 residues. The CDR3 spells CASTSLAGVPGELFF. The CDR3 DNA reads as TGTGCCAGCACTTCACTAGCGGGAGTCCCCGGGGAGCTGTTTTTT.

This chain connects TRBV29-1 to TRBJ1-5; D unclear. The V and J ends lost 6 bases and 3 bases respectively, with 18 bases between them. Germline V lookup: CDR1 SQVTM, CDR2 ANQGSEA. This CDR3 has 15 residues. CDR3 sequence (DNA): TGCAGCGTCACCTTGGTATCGAGGGCCAATCAGCCCCAGCATTTT. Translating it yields CSVTLVSRANQPQHF.

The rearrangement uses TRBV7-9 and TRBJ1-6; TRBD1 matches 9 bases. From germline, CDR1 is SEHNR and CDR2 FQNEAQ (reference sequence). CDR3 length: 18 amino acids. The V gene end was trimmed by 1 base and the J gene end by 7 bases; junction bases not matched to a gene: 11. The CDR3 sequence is CASSLDGYGDRVNSPLHF. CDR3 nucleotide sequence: TGTGCCAGCAGCTTAGATGGGTATGGGGACAGGGTGAATTCACCCCTCCACTTT.

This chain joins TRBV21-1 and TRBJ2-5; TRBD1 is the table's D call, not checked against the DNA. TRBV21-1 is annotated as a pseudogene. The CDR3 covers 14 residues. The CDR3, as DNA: TGTGCCAGCACCATGGACAGGGTTCGAGAGACCCAGTACTTC. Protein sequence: CASTMDRVRETQYF.

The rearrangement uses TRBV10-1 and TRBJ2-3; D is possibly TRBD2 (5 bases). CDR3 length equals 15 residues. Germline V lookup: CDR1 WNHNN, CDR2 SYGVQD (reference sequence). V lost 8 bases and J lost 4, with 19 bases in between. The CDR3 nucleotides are TGCGCCAGCGGCACGGGGTTCGACGGGGCAGATACGCAGTATTTT. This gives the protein CASGTGFDGADTQYF.

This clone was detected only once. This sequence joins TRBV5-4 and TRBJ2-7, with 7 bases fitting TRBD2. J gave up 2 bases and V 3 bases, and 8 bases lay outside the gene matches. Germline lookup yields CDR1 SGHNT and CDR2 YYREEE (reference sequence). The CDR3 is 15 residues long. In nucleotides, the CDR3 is TGTGCCAGCAGCTCCCTAGGCGGGAGAACCTACGAGCAGTACTTC. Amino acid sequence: CASSSLGGRTYEQYF.

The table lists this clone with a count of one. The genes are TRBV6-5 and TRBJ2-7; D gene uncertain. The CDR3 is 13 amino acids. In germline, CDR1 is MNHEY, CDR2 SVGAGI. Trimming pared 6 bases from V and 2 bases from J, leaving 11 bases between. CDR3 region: CASSPELPYEQYF. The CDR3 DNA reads TGTGCCAGCAGCCCGGAGCTCCCCTACGAGCAGTACTTC.

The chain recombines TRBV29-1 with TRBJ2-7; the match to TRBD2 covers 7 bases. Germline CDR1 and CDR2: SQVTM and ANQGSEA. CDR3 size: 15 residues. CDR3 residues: CSAAGLMTGFHEQYF. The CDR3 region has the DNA TGCAGTGCGGCGGGACTAATGACGGGATTCCACGAGCAGTACTTC.

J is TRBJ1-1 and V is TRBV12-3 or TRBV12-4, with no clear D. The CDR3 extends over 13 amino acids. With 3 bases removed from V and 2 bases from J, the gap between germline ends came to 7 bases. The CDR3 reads CASSLRANTEAFF. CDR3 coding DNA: TGTGCCAGCAGTTTGAGGGCTAACACTGAAGCTTTCTTT.

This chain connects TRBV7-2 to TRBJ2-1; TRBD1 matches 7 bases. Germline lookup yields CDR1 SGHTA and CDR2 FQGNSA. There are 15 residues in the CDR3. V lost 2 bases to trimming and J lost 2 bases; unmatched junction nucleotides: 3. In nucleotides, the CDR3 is TGTGCCAGCAGCTTACAGGGGGTAACCTACAATGAGCAGTTCTTC. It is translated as CASSLQGVTYNEQFF.

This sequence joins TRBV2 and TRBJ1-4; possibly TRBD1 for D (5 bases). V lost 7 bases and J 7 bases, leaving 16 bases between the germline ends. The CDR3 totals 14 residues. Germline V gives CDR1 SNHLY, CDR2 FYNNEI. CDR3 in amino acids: CASNLDRNREKLFF. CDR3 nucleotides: TGTGCCAGCAACCTAGACAGAAATCGTGAAAAACTGTTTTTT.

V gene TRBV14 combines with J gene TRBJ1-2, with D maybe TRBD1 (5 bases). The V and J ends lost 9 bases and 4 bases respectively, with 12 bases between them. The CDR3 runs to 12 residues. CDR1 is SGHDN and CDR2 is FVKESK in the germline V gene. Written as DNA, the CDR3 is TGTGCCAGGTATAAGGGACTCTATGGCTACACCTTC. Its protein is CARYKGLYGYTF. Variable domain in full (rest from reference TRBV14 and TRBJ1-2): EAGVTQFPSHSVIEKGQTVTLRCDPISGHDNLYWYRRVMGKEIKFLLHFVKESKQDESGMPNNRFLAERTGGTYSTLKVQPAELEDSGVYFCARYKGLYGYTFGSGTRLTVV.

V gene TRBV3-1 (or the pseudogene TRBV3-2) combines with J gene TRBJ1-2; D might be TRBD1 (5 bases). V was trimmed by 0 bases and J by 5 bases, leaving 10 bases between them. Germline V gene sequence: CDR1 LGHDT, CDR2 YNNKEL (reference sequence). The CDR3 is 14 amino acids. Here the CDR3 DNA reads TGTGCCAGCAGCCAAGAAGGGGATTTGTATGGCTACACCTTC. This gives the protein CASSQEGDLYGYTF.

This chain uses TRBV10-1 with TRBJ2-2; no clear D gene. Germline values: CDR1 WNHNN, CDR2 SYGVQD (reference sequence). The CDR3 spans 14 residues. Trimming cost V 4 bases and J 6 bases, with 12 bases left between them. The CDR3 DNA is TGCGCCAGCAGTGCACCTCAGCGACCCGGGGAGCTGTTTTTT. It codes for CASSAPQRPGELFF.

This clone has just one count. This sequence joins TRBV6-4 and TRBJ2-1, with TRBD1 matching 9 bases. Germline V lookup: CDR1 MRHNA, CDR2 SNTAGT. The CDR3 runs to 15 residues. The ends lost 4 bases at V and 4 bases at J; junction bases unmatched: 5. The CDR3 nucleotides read TGTGCCAGCAGTGTCGAGACAGGGGGTTACAATGAGCAGTTCTTC. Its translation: CASSVETGGYNEQFF.